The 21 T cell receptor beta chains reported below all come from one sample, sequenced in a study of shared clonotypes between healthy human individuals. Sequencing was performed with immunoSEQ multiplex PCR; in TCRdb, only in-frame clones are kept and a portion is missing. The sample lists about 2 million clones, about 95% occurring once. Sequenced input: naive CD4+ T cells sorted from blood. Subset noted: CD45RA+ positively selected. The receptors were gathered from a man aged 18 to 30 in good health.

The CDR3 bases are TGTGCTAGTGGTCTAGGTCGGAACACTGAAGCTTTCTTT. Translated, it gives CASGLGRNTEAFF. This sequence joins TRBV12-5 and TRBJ1-1; no firm D call. Germline CDR1 is LGHNT and CDR2 is FRNRAP. This CDR3 has 13 amino acids. Trimming cost V 5 bases and J 1 base, with 8 bases left between them.

The CDR3 reads CASVKDRGGGNQPQHF. The CDR3 bases are TGTGCCAGCGTTAAGGACAGGGGAGGCGGCAATCAGCCCCAGCATTTT. This sequence joins TRBV6-6 and TRBJ1-5, with 9 positions matching TRBD1. CDR3 length: 16 residues. Germline lookup yields CDR1 MNHNY and CDR2 SVGAGI (reference sequence). V shed 8 bases, J shed 2 bases, and the junction held 10 bases outside the gene matches.

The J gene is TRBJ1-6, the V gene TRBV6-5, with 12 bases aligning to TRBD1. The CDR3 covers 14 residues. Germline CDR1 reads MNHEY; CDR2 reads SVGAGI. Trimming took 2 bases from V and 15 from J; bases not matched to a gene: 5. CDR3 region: CASSYGDRGQDLHF. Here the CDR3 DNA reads TGTGCCAGCAGTTACGGGGACAGGGGGCAGGACCTCCACTTT.

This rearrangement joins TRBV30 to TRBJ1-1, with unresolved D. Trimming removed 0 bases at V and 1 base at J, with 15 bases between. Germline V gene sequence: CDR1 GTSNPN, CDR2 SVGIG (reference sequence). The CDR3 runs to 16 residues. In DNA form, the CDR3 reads TGTGCCTGGAGTGTACTTTTTCCCGCAGGGAACACTGAAGCTTTCTTT. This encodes CAWSVLFPAGNTEAFF. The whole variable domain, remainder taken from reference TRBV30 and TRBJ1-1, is SQTIHQWPATLVQPVGSPLSLECTVEGTSNPNLYWYRQAAGRGLQLLFYSVGIGQISSEVPQNLSASRPQDRQFILSSKKLLLSDSGFYLCAWSVLFPAGNTEAFFGQGTRLTVV.

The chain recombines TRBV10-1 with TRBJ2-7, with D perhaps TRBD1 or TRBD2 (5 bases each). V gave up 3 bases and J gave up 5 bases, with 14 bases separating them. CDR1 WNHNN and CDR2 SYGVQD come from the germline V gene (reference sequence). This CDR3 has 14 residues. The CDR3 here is CASSDGGYLDEQYF. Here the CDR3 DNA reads TGCGCCAGCAGTGATGGGGGATATCTGGACGAGCAGTACTTC.

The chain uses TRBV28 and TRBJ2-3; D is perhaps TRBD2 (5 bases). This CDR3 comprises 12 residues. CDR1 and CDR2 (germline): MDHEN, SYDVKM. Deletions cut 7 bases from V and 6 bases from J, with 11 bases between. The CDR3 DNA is TGTGCCAGCAACGGGGTGCGCGATACGCAGTATTTT. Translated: CASNGVRDTQYF.

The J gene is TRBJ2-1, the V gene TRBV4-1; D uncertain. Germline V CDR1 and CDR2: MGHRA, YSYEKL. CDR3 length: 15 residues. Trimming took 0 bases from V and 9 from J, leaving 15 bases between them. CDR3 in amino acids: CASSQEPGTPIEQFF. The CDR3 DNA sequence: TGCGCCAGCAGCCAAGAACCCGGTACCCCGATTGAGCAGTTCTTC.

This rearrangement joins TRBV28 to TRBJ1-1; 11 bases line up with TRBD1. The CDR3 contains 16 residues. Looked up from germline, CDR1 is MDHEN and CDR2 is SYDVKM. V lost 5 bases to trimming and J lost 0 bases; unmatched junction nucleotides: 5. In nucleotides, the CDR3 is TGTGCCAGCAGTCTCGGGGACAGGGGGATGAACACTGAAGCTTTCTTT. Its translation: CASSLGDRGMNTEAFF.

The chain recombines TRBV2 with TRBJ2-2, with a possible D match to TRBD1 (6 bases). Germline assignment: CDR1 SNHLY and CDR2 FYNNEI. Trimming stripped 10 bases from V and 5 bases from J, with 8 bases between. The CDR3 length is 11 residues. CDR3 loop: CATTGTGELFF. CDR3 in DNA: TGTGCCACCACAGGGACCGGGGAGCTGTTTTTT.

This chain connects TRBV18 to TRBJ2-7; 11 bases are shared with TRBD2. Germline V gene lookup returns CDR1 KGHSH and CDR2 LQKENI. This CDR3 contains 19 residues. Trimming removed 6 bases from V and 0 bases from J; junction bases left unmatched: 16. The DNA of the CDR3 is TGTGCCAGCTCCCAAAACAGATTACGGACTAGCGGGTTCTCCTACGAGCAGTACTTC. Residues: CASSQNRLRTSGFSYEQYF.

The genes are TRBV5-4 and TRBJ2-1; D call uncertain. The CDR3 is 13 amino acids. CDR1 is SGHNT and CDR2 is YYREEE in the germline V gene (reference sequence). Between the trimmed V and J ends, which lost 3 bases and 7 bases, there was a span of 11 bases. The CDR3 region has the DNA TGTGCCAGCAGCTCCCCGACGGCGAATGAGCAGTTCTTC. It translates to CASSSPTANEQFF.

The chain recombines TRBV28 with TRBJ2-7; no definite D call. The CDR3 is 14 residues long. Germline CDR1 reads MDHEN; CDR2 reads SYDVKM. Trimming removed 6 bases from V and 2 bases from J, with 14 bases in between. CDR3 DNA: TGTGCCAGCAGCCGCCGTGAGGTAACCTACGAGCAGTACTTC. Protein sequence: CASSRREVTYEQYF.

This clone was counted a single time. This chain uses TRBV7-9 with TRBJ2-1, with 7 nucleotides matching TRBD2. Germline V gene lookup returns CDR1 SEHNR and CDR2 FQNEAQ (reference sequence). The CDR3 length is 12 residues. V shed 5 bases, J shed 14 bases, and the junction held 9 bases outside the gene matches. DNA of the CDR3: TGTGCCAGCAGCCCATCTAGCGGTGTAGAGTTCTTC. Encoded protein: CASSPSSGVEFF.

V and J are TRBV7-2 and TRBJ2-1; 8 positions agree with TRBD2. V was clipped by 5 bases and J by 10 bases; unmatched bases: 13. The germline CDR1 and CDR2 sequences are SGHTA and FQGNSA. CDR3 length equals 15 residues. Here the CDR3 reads CASSPVREGPGEQFF. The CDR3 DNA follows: TGTGCCAGCAGCCCCGTCCGGGAGGGGCCCGGGGAGCAGTTCTTC.

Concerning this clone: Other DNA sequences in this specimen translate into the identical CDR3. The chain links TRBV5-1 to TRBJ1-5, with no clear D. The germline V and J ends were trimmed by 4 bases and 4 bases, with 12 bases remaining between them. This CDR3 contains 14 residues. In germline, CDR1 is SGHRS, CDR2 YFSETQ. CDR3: CASSLTGGNQPQHF. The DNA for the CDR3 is TGCGCCAGCAGCCTGACGGGTGGAAATCAGCCCCAGCATTTT.

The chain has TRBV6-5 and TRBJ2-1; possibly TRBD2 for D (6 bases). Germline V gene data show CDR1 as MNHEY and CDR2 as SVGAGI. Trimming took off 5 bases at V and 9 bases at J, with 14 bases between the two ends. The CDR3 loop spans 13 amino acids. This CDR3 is CASSGAGYGEQFF. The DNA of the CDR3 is TGTGCCAGCAGTGGGGCGGGATACGGTGAGCAGTTCTTC.

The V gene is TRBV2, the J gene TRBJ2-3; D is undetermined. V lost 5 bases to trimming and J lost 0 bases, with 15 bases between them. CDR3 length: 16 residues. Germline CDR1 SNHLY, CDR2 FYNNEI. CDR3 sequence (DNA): TGTGCCAGCAGTTTGGGCCCAGGCGGTAGCACAGATACGCAGTATTTT. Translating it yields CASSLGPGGSTDTQYF.

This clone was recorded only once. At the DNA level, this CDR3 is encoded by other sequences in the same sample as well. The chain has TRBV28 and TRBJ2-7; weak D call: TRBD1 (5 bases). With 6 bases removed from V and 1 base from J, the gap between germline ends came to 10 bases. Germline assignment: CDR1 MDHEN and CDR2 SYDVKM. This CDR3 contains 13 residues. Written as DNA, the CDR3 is TGTGCCAGCAGCCTAGGACAATCCTACGAGCAGTACTTC. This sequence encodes CASSLGQSYEQYF.

The CDR3 sequence: CASSYPPNPEAFF. CDR3 coding DNA: TGTGCCAGCAGTTACCCCCCCAATCCTGAAGCTTTCTTT. This chain connects TRBV6-6 to TRBJ1-1; D ambiguous. This CDR3 is 13 amino acids long. The V gene lost 2 bases and the J gene lost 6 bases, with 10 bases spanning the gap. Germline assignment: CDR1 MNHNY and CDR2 SVGAGI (reference sequence).

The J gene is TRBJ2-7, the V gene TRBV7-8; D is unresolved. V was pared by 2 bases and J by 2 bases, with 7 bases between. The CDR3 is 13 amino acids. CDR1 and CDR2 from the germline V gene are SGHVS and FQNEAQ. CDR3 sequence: CASSLSHAYEQYF. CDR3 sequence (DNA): TGTGCCAGCAGCTTATCCCATGCCTACGAGCAGTACTTC.

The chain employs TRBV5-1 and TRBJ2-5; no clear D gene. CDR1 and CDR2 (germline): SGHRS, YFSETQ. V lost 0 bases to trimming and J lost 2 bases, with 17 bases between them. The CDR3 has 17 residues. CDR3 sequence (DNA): TGCGCCAGCAGCTTGGGTGTTTGGGCCCCACAACAAGAGACCCAGTACTTC. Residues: CASSLGVWAPQQETQYF.